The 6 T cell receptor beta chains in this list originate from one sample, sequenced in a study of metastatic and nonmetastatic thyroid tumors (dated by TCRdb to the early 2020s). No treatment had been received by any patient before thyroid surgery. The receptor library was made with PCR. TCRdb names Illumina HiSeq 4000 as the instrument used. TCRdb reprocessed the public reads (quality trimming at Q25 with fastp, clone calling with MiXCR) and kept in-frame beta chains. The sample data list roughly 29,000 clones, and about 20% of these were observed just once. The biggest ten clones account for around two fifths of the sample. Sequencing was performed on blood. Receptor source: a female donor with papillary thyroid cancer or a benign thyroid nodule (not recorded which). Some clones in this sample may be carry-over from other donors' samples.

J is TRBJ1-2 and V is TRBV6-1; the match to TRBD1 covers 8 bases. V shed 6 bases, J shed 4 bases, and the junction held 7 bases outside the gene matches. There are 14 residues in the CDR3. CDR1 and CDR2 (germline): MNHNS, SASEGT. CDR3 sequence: CASRTGGVFYGYTF. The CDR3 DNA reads TGTGCCAGCAGAACAGGGGGTGTTTTCTATGGCTACACCTTC.

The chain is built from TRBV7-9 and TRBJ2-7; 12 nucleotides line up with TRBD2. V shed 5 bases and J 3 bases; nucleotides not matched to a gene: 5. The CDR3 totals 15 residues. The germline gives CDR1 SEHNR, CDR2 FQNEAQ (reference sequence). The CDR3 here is CASSKTSGGLYEQYF. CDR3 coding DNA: TGTGCCAGCAGCAAGACTAGCGGGGGACTCTACGAGCAGTACTTC.

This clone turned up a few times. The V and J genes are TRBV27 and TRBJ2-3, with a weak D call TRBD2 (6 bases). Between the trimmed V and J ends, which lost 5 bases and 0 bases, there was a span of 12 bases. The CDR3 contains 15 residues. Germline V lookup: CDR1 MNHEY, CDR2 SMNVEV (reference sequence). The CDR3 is CASSAIADSTDTQYF. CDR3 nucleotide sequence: TGTGCCAGCAGTGCGATAGCGGATAGCACAGATACGCAGTATTTT.

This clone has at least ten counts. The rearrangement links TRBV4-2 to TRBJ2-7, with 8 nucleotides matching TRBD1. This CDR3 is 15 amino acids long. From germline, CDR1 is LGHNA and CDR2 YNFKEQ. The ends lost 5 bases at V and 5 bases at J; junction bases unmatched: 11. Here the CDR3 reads CASSFGQGDTDEQYF. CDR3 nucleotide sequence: TGTGCCAGCAGCTTCGGACAGGGCGATACGGACGAGCAGTACTTC.

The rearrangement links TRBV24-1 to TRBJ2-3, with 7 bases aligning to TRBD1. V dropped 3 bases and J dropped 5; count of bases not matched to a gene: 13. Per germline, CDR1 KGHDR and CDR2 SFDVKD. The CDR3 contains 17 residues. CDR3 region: CATSDATGVRGRDTQYF. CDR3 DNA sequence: TGTGCCACCAGTGATGCTACAGGGGTGAGGGGAAGAGATACGCAGTATTTT.

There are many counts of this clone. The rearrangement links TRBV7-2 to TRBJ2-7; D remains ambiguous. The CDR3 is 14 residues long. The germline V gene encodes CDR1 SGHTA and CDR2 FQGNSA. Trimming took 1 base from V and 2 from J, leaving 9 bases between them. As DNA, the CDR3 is TGTGCCAGCAGCTTAGGAAGACCCACCTACGAGCAGTACTTC. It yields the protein CASSLGRPTYEQYF.